This paragraph reports one T cell receptor (beta chain). Antigen: not known. V lost 0 bases and J lost 11; bases outside the gene matches: 19. The V gene's germline CDR1 is LNHNV and CDR2 YYDKDF (reference sequence). There are 17 residues in the CDR3. This entry belongs to a study of CD8+ T cells in alopecia areata. On the study more broadly: Treated patients took oral tofacitinib at 5 to 10 mg twice daily. Study conclusions and caveats: There were also resident alphabeta T cells of normal skin sequenced in scalp samples. Clonality was higher in lesional than normal scalp, especially in alopecia totalis/universalis.

RNA was extracted and reverse transcribed into cDNA as the sequencing template. The method was immunoSEQ multiplex PCR; TCRdb's version includes in-frame clones alone and lacks a portion of them. Of about 120,000 clones listed, around two fifths are singletons. Collection of lesional scalp punch biopsies and peripheral blood was performed in alopecia areata patients. The sequenced sample consisted of CD4+ T cells sorted from blood. This sequence joins TRBV15 and TRBJ2-7, with 7 bases identical to TRBD2. The TCR originated in a human donor with alopecia areata. The CDR3 sequence is CATSRDRGSGRGGREYF. DNA for the CDR3: TGTGCCACCAGCAGAGATCGGGGTAGCGGTCGAGGTGGGAGGGAGTACTTC.